These 2 T cell receptor beta chains were sequenced from one sample in a study of spatial heterogeneity in lung cancer. Broader study findings: It was found that expanded intratumoral alpha and beta TCR counts tracked tumor mutation counts.

The time point: sample taken at primary tumor resection. These receptors have no identified antigens. A single record per CDR3 protein comes from TCRdb applying MiXCR to the 5' RACE reads. The table has 15,000 to 20,000 distinct CDR3 sequences, around 6.5% seen once. Material: lung tumor tissue, obtained at surgery. All receptors derive from a female donor with early-stage non-small cell lung cancer.

At least ten counts were recorded for this clonotype. The V call is TRBV2, the J call TRBJ1-6; D may be TRBD1 (6 bases). Trimming cost V 7 bases and J 5 bases, with 15 bases left between them. Germline V CDR1 and CDR2: SNHLY, FYNNEI. The CDR3 is 15 residues long. CDR3 nucleotide sequence: TGTGCCAGCACACGGGACATCTCGGATAATTCACCCCTCCACTTT. Translation gives CASTRDISDNSPLHF.

This clonotype was counted at least ten times. The chain recombines TRBV5-1 with TRBJ2-5; 7 bases line up with TRBD1. CDR3 length: 15 residues. J was trimmed by 5 bases and V by 3 bases; bases with no gene match: 10. CDR1 and CDR2 from the germline V gene are SGHRS and YFSETQ. This chain's CDR3 is CASSSGTVGRETQYF. CDR3 DNA sequence: TGCGCCAGCAGCTCTGGGACAGTGGGCCGGGAGACCCAGTACTTC.